The rows below give T cell receptor beta chains drawn from one sample of a study of neurological immune-mediated disorders. TCRdb passed the 5' RACE reads through MiXCR, listing each CDR3 protein once. The sample records about 50,000 distinct CDR3 sequences, over 15% being singletons. Sequenced input: PBMCs. These receptors all come from a man aged 55-75 years in good health. Both conserved end residues are part of each CDR3. Each record gives: clone size, J gene, V gene, D gene, CDR3 protein, CDR3 DNA. A D gene is named only where the DNA matches it firmly. Part of the rows lack a size; the others show once, few, many or a class for expanded clones.

abundance: NA; j_gene: TRBJ1-2; v_gene: TRBV7-8; d_gene: TRBD1; CDR3aa: CASSLDYRGGGYTF; CDR3nt: TGTGCCAGCAGCTTAGACTACAGGGGTGGTGGCTACACCTTC
abundance: many; j_gene: TRBJ2-5; v_gene: TRBV10-3; d_gene: NA; CDR3aa: CAAINPPGLEYF; CDR3nt: TGTGCCGCAATCAATCCGCCGGGACTGGAGTACTTC
abundance: few; j_gene: TRBJ1-3; v_gene: TRBV9; d_gene: NA; CDR3aa: CASSAARDRNTIYF; CDR3nt: TGTGCCAGCAGCGCCGCCCGGGACAGAAACACCATATATTTT
abundance: NA; j_gene: TRBJ2-1; v_gene: TRBV7-2; d_gene: TRBD2; CDR3aa: CASSFSLAGGEQFF; CDR3nt: TGTGCCAGCAGCTTTAGCCTAGCGGGAGGTGAGCAGTTCTTC
abundance: many; j_gene: TRBJ1-2; v_gene: TRBV6-5; d_gene: NA; CDR3aa: CASRPRASNYGYTF; CDR3nt: TGTGCCAGCAGGCCCCGGGCCTCCAACTATGGCTACACCTTC
abundance: many; j_gene: TRBJ1-1; v_gene: TRBV28; d_gene: TRBD1; CDR3aa: CASSLDRELNTEAFF; CDR3nt: TGTGCCAGCAGTTTGGACAGGGAGCTGAACACTGAAGCTTTCTTT
abundance: many; j_gene: TRBJ2-5; v_gene: TRBV5-1; d_gene: TRBD2; CDR3aa: CASSLGILLAAQETQYF; CDR3nt: TGCGCCAGCAGCTTGGGGATCCTACTAGCGGCCCAAGAGACCCAGTACTTC
abundance: NA; j_gene: TRBJ2-3; v_gene: TRBV4-2; d_gene: TRBD2; CDR3aa: CASSQEGTSGSHPLGTQYF; CDR3nt: TGTGCCAGCAGCCAAGAAGGGACTAGCGGGAGCCATCCTCTAGGTACGCAGTATTTT
abundance: many; j_gene: TRBJ2-1; v_gene: TRBV10-3; d_gene: NA; CDR3aa: CATNGAGSYNEQFF; CDR3nt: TGTGCCACCAACGGGGCAGGATCCTACAATGAGCAGTTCTTC
abundance: NA; j_gene: TRBJ1-5; v_gene: TRBV19; d_gene: NA; CDR3aa: CASSERVDQPQHF; CDR3nt: TGTGCCAGCTCCGAGAGGGTCGACCAGCCCCAGCATTTT
abundance: many; j_gene: TRBJ2-5; v_gene: TRBV16; d_gene: NA; CDR3aa: CASSQTVTYQETQYF; CDR3nt: TGTGCCAGCAGCCAAACAGTCACGTACCAAGAGACCCAGTACTTC
abundance: many; j_gene: TRBJ2-3; v_gene: TRBV27; d_gene: NA; CDR3aa: CASSFGRRDTQYF; CDR3nt: TGTGCCAGCAGTTTCGGACGGCGGGATACGCAGTATTTT
abundance: NA; j_gene: TRBJ1-2; v_gene: TRBV4-2; d_gene: NA; CDR3aa: CASSQRTGYGYTF; CDR3nt: TGTGCCAGCAGCCAAAGGACGGGCTATGGCTACACCTTC
abundance: many; j_gene: TRBJ2-1; v_gene: TRBV5-1; d_gene: TRBD2; CDR3aa: CASSPGLAANEQFF; CDR3nt: TGCGCCAGCAGCCCAGGACTAGCAGCCAATGAGCAGTTCTTC
abundance: many; j_gene: TRBJ2-7; v_gene: TRBV9; d_gene: TRBD2; CDR3aa: CASSTLAEGYEQYF; CDR3nt: TGTGCCAGCAGCACCCTAGCGGAGGGCTACGAGCAGTACTTC
abundance: many; j_gene: TRBJ2-1; v_gene: TRBV7-8; d_gene: NA; CDR3aa: CASSPARGRGANEQFF; CDR3nt: TGTGCCAGCAGTCCTGCGAGGGGACGGGGCGCAAATGAGCAGTTCTTC
abundance: many; j_gene: TRBJ1-2; v_gene: TRBV20-1; d_gene: TRBD1; CDR3aa: CSARGGEGAYGYTF; CDR3nt: TGCAGTGCTAGAGGGGGGGAGGGGGCCTATGGCTACACCTTC
abundance: many; j_gene: TRBJ2-1; v_gene: TRBV14; d_gene: NA; CDR3aa: CASSQGGRSGDEQFF; CDR3nt: TGTGCCAGCAGCCAAGGGGGGCGGTCTGGCGATGAGCAGTTCTTC
abundance: NA; j_gene: TRBJ2-1; v_gene: TRBV19; d_gene: NA; CDR3aa: CASSFRGVAGRSEQFF; CDR3nt: TGTGCCAGTAGTTTTAGGGGGGTGGCGGGCAGAAGTGAGCAGTTCTTC
abundance: many; j_gene: TRBJ1-2; v_gene: TRBV4-3; d_gene: NA; CDR3aa: CASSQNLLDGASYGYTF; CDR3nt: TGCGCCAGCAGCCAAAACCTGTTAGATGGAGCTTCCTATGGCTACACCTTC
abundance: many; j_gene: TRBJ2-1; v_gene: TRBV20-1; d_gene: TRBD2; CDR3aa: CSIIRPGLAGGREQFF; CDR3nt: TGCAGTATAATTCGACCGGGACTAGCGGGAGGCAGGGAGCAGTTCTTC